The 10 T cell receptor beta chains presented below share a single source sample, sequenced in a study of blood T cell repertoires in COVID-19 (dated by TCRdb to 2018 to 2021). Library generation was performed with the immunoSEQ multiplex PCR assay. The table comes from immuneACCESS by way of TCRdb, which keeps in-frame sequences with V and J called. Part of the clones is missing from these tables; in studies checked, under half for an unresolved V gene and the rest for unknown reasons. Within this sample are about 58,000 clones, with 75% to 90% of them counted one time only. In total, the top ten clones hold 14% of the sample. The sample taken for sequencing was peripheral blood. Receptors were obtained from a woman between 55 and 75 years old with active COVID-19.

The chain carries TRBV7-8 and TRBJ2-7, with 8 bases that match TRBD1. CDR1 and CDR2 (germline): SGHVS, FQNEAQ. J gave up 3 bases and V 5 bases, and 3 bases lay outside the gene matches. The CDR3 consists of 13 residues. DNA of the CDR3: TGTGCCAGCAGCACAGGACAGGGCTACGAGCAGTACTTC. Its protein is CASSTGQGYEQYF.

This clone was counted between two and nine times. CDR3 amino acids: CASSQDGQLTPLVTQYF. Here the CDR3 DNA reads TGTGCCAGCAGCCAAGATGGACAGCTCACTCCTCTGGTAACCCAGTACTTC. The rearrangement joins TRBV14 to TRBJ2-5; maybe TRBD1 (6 bases). Germline loops: CDR1 SGHDN, CDR2 FVKESK. This CDR3 has 17 amino acids. V was pared by 0 bases and J by 8 bases, with 22 bases between.

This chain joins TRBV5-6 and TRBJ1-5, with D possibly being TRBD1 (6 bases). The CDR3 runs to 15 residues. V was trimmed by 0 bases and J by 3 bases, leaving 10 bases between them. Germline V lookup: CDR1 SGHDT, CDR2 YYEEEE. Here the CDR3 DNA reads TGTGCCAGCAGCTTGGTTGGACAGAACAATCAGCCCCAGCATTTT. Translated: CASSLVGQNNQPQHF.

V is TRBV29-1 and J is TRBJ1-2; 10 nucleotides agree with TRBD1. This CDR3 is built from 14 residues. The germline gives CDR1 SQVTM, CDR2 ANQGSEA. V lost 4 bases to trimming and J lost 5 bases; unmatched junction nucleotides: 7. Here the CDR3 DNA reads TGCAGCGTTGGCCGGACAGGGGGAGATTATGGCTACACCTTC. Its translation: CSVGRTGGDYGYTF.

The CDR3 DNA reads as TGTGCCAGCAGTTTCGAGGGGGCGCGACATGAAAAACTGTTTTTT. Protein sequence: CASSFEGARHEKLFF. This chain uses TRBV6-5 with TRBJ1-4; 7 positions agree with TRBD1. V dropped 4 bases and J dropped 6; count of bases not matched to a gene: 8. The CDR3 runs to 15 residues. CDR1 and CDR2 (germline): MNHEY, SVGAGI.

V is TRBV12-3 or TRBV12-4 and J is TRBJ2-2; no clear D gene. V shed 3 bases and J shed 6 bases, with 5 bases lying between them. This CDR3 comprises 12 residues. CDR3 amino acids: CASSFEAGELFF. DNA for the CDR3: TGTGCCAGCAGTTTTGAGGCCGGGGAGCTGTTTTTT.

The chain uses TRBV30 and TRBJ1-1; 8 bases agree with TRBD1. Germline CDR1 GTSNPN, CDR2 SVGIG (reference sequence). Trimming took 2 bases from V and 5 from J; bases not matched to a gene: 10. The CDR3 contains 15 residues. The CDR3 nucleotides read TGTGCCTGGAGTCCAGGGGACAGGCACGGGACTGAAGCTTTCTTT. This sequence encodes CAWSPGDRHGTEAFF.

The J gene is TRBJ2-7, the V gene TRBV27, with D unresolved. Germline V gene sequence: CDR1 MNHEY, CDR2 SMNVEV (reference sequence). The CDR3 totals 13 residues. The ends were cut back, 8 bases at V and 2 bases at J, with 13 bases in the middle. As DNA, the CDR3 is TGTGCCAGCGGCCCGGGTACGGCCTACGAGCAGTACTTC. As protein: CASGPGTAYEQYF.

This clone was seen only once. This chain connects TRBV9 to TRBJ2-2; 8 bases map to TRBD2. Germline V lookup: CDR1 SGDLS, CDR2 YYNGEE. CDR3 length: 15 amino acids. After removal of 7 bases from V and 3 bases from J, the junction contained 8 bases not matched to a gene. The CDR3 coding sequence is TGTGCCAGCGCCCGGGCTAGCGGGTACACCGGGGAGCTGTTTTTT. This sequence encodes CASARASGYTGELFF.

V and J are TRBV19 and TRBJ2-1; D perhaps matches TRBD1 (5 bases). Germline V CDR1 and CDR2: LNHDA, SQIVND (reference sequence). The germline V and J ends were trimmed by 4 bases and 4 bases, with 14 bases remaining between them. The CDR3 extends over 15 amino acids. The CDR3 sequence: CASSTLLDKYNEQFF. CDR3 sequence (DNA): TGTGCCAGTAGTACCCTCCTGGACAAGTACAATGAGCAGTTCTTC.